This T cell receptor beta chain stems from a study of T-cell reconstitution after alpha-beta-depleted transplantation in children. This clonotype was recorded many times. Preparation of the TCRbeta library used unique molecular identifiers. TCRdb re-called the PCR reads through MiXCR, storing one row per CDR3 protein. The sample yields roughly 100,000 distinct CDR3 sequences, roughly 8.8% seen once. This CDR3 has 13 amino acids. Germline V gives CDR1 SGHNT, CDR2 YENEEA. V was shortened by 2 bases and J by 10 bases, with 12 bases between the two germline ends. The chain links TRBV11-3 to TRBJ2-1, with D tentatively TRBD2 (5 bases). The clonotype originates from a human donor who donated a stem cell graft to a child with congenital amegakaryocytic thrombocytopenia. The sequenced sample was PBMCs from the stem cell graft donor, obtained from the stem cell graft. The CDR3 region is CASSLFQASEQFF. The CDR3 DNA sequence: TGTGCCAGCAGCTTATTCCAGGCTAGCGAGCAGTTCTTC.